The rows below give T cell receptor beta chains drawn from one sample of a study of T cells after yellow fever vaccination. TCRdb analysed the 5' RACE reads with MiXCR anew, one entry per CDR3 protein. The data contain 250,000 to 300,000 distinct CDR3 sequences, around 4.9% of them seen just once; the ten biggest clones take up approximately 3.5%. The sequencing used CD4+ T cells sorted from PBMCs, collected on the day of the yellow fever booster vaccination. The receptors were gathered from a man in his late teens or twenties who received the YFV17D yellow fever vaccine. Each CDR3 is given with its conserved first and last residue. Fields, in order: CDR3 length, V gene, J gene, D gene, clone size, CDR3 DNA, CDR3 protein. D genes are given only for firm matches. Expanded clones are given a class, and other clones once, few, many or no size at all.

length: 17; V: TRBV27; J: TRBJ1-6; D: TRBD1; size: many; DNA: TGTGCCAGCAGTCCGGACAGGGGGCGCGGAGGCTTGTCACCCCTCCACTTT; CDR3: CASSPDRGRGGLSPLHF
length: 15; V: TRBV7-3; J: TRBJ2-3; D: TRBD1; size: NA; DNA: TGTGCCAGCAGCTTTAGCAGGGGGAGCACAGATACGCAGTATTTT; CDR3: CASSFSRGSTDTQYF
length: 14; V: TRBV5-1; J: TRBJ2-5; D: NA; size: few; DNA: TGCGCCAGCAGCTTACGGACAACCCAAGAGACCCAGTACTTC; CDR3: CASSLRTTQETQYF
length: 15; V: TRBV18; J: TRBJ2-5; D: NA; size: NA; DNA: TGTGCCAGCTCACCAACTCAGGGAGTTGGAGAGACCCAGTACTTC; CDR3: CASSPTQGVGETQYF
length: 17; V: TRBV5-4; J: TRBJ2-2; D: TRBD2; size: NA; DNA: TGTGCCAGCAACCGACTAGCGGGGGGCCTGAACACCGGGGAGCTGTTTTTT; CDR3: CASNRLAGGLNTGELFF
length: 13; V: TRBV6-6; J: TRBJ2-5; D: NA; size: many; DNA: TGTGCCAGCAGTAAAAGCCACGAAGGGACCCAGTACTTC; CDR3: CASSKSHEGTQYF
length: 15; V: TRBV20-1; J: TRBJ1-4; D: TRBD1; size: once; DNA: TGCAGTGCTAGAGACGCCGAGGGGGCGGGTGAAAAACTGTTTTTT; CDR3: CSARDAEGAGEKLFF
length: 14; V: TRBV4-1; J: TRBJ2-5; D: NA; size: many; DNA: TGCGCCAGCAGACGCAATGACGGGCCGGAGACCCAGTACTTC; CDR3: CASRRNDGPETQYF
length: 14; V: TRBV5-1; J: TRBJ1-1; D: NA; size: NA; DNA: TGCGCCAGCAGCTTGATGGACGCGAACACTGAAGCTTTCTTT; CDR3: CASSLMDANTEAFF
length: 15; V: TRBV5-1; J: TRBJ2-3; D: TRBD2; size: many; DNA: TGCGCCAGCAGCTTGGGTCGGGGGGGCACAGATACGCAGTATTTT; CDR3: CASSLGRGGTDTQYF
length: 14; V: TRBV7-7; J: TRBJ2-3; D: NA; size: NA; DNA: TGTGCTAGCAGCTCCGGGCTAAAAACAGATACGCAGTATTTT; CDR3: CASSSGLKTDTQYF
length: 14; V: TRBV7-6; J: TRBJ2-7; D: NA; size: many; DNA: TGTGCCAGCAGTTCTCCGGCAACAGGGTGGGAGCAGTACTTC; CDR3: CASSSPATGWEQYF
length: 15; V: TRBV5-1; J: TRBJ2-5; D: TRBD1; size: NA; DNA: TGCGCCAGCAGCTTGATCCCAGGGGGTCAGGAGACCCAGTACTTC; CDR3: CASSLIPGGQETQYF
length: 14; V: TRBV5-1; J: TRBJ1-2; D: NA; size: few; DNA: TGCGCCAGCGGTTTGGGGAAGGGTCTCTATGGCTACACCTTC; CDR3: CASGLGKGLYGYTF
length: 14; V: TRBV5-6; J: TRBJ2-3; D: NA; size: many; DNA: TGTGCCAGCAGCTTGAGTCCCCGCACAGATACGCAGTATTTT; CDR3: CASSLSPRTDTQYF
length: 13; V: TRBV2; J: TRBJ2-7; D: TRBD1; size: NA; DNA: TGTGCCAGCAGTACCGGGACAGGCTACGAGCAGTACTTC; CDR3: CASSTGTGYEQYF
length: 15; V: TRBV24-1; J: TRBJ2-3; D: TRBD2; size: many; DNA: TGTGCCACCAGTGATCCCGGGACTAGCGGAGATACGCAGTATTTT; CDR3: CATSDPGTSGDTQYF
length: 11; V: TRBV5-6; J: TRBJ1-2; D: NA; size: NA; DNA: TGTGCCAGCAGTTCCAACCGGGGCTACACCTTC; CDR3: CASSSNRGYTF
length: 14; V: TRBV4-2; J: TRBJ2-5; D: NA; size: many; DNA: TGTGCCAGCAGCCAAGATAAAGGGTTAGAGACCCAGTACTTC; CDR3: CASSQDKGLETQYF
length: 19; V: TRBV18; J: TRBJ2-2; D: NA; size: few; DNA: TGTGCCAGCTCACCAATGGACAGCTCTACCTCCCGGGGCACCGGGGAGCTGTTTTTT; CDR3: CASSPMDSSTSRGTGELFF
length: 14; V: TRBV5-1; J: TRBJ2-1; D: NA; size: NA; DNA: TGCGCCAGCAGCTTGGGTTCGTACAATGAGCGGCAGTTCTTC; CDR3: CASSLGSYNERQFF
length: 12; V: TRBV7-2; J: TRBJ1-5; D: NA; size: few; DNA: TGTGCCAGCAGCTTAGATCTCCCGCCCCAGCATTTT; CDR3: CASSLDLPPQHF
length: 15; V: TRBV7-3; J: TRBJ2-5; D: TRBD2; size: many; DNA: TGTGCCAGCAGCCCCTACGGCGGGGGGCAAGAGACCCAGTACTTC; CDR3: CASSPYGGGQETQYF
length: 14; V: TRBV6-1; J: TRBJ2-3; D: NA; size: NA; DNA: TGTGCCAGCAAACAGGACCACCTCACAGATACGCAGTATTTT; CDR3: CASKQDHLTDTQYF
length: 14; V: TRBV3-1; J: TRBJ2-3; D: NA; size: many; DNA: TGTGCCAGCAGCCGGCGAAAGCTGAGCGATACGCAGTATTTT; CDR3: CASSRRKLSDTQYF
length: 16; V: TRBV20-1; J: TRBJ2-2; D: TRBD2; size: many; DNA: TGCAGTGCTAGGAGCCTAGCGGGGGGGAACACCGGGGAGCTGTTTTTT; CDR3: CSARSLAGGNTGELFF
length: 13; V: TRBV10-3; J: TRBJ2-3; D: NA; size: few; DNA: TGTGCCATCAGTGGGACAGACACAGATACGCAGTATTTT; CDR3: CAISGTDTDTQYF
length: 15; V: TRBV5-1; J: TRBJ1-5; D: NA; size: NA; DNA: TGCGCCAGCAGGCCGACCGGGACCCAAGATCAGCCCCAGCATTTT; CDR3: CASRPTGTQDQPQHF
length: 14; V: TRBV18; J: TRBJ1-2; D: NA; size: few; DNA: TGTGCCAGCTCCCCCCAAGAGGAGGGAGACGGCTACACCTTC; CDR3: CASSPQEEGDGYTF
length: 13; V: TRBV4-3; J: TRBJ2-3; D: TRBD2; size: many; DNA: TGCGCCAGCAGCCAAGACGAGCGGGGGAAGCAGTATTTT; CDR3: CASSQDERGKQYF
length: 15; V: TRBV5-1; J: TRBJ2-1; D: TRBD2; size: many; DNA: TGCGCCAGCAGCTTCGGCGGGGGGGCCCACAATGAGCAGTTCTTC; CDR3: CASSFGGGAHNEQFF
length: 12; V: TRBV3-1; J: TRBJ1-1; D: NA; size: many; DNA: TGTGCCAGCAGCCAAGCGGACACTGAAGCTTTCTTT; CDR3: CASSQADTEAFF
length: 15; V: TRBV18; J: TRBJ2-7; D: NA; size: few; DNA: TGTGCCAGCTCACCCACCGAGCGGAGCTCCTACGAGCAGTACTTC; CDR3: CASSPTERSSYEQYF
length: 18; V: TRBV4-2; J: TRBJ2-2; D: TRBD2; size: NA; DNA: TGTGCCAGCAGCCAAGAAGTGAGACGGGGGGGCCGCACCGGGGAGCTGTTTTTT; CDR3: CASSQEVRRGGRTGELFF
length: 16; V: TRBV4-2; J: TRBJ1-5; D: NA; size: many; DNA: TGTGCCAGCAGCCAGGATAAGGACGACCGCAATCAGCCCCAGCATTTT; CDR3: CASSQDKDDRNQPQHF
length: 13; V: TRBV20-1; J: TRBJ2-2; D: TRBD1; size: NA; DNA: TGCAGTGCCCGGACAGGAACTACCGGGGAGCTGTTTTTT; CDR3: CSARTGTTGELFF
length: 12; V: TRBV6-6; J: TRBJ1-5; D: NA; size: NA; DNA: TGTGCCAGCAGTTACGTCGGACAGCCCCAGCATTTT; CDR3: CASSYVGQPQHF
length: 13; V: TRBV11-2; J: TRBJ2-7; D: NA; size: NA; DNA: TGTGCCAGCACCATTTCTACCGCGTACGAGCAGTACTTC; CDR3: CASTISTAYEQYF
length: 14; V: TRBV7-2; J: TRBJ2-5; D: NA; size: few; DNA: TGTGCCAGCAGACGCCAGGGGGGCCAAGAGACCCAGTACTTC; CDR3: CASRRQGGQETQYF
length: 15; V: TRBV25-1; J: TRBJ1-1; D: NA; size: many; DNA: TGTGCCAGCACCGGGGCAGGGTGGCTGAACACTGAAGCTTTCTTT; CDR3: CASTGAGWLNTEAFF
length: 14; V: TRBV6-6; J: TRBJ2-5; D: NA; size: many; DNA: TGTGCCAGCAGTTCCTCCACAGAGGCGGGGGCCCCGTGCTTC; CDR3: CASSSSTEAGAPCF
length: 15; V: TRBV7-6; J: TRBJ2-5; D: TRBD1; size: NA; DNA: TGTGCCAGCAGCTTAGCGCGTGACAGGGAAGAGACCCAGTACTTC; CDR3: CASSLARDREETQYF
length: 16; V: TRBV5-1; J: TRBJ1-1; D: TRBD1; size: NA; DNA: TGCGCCAGCAGCTTGACCGTTGGGACAGGGAACACTGAAGCTTTCTTT; CDR3: CASSLTVGTGNTEAFF
length: 12; V: TRBV5-5; J: TRBJ1-2; D: NA; size: NA; DNA: TGTGCCAGCACCTCGGACACCTATGGCTACACCTTC; CDR3: CASTSDTYGYTF
length: 15; V: TRBV7-9; J: TRBJ1-6; D: NA; size: many; DNA: TGTGCCAGCAGGTCTCTGAGTGGGCATAATTCACCCCTCCACTTT; CDR3: CASRSLSGHNSPLHF
length: 16; V: TRBV11-2; J: TRBJ1-6; D: NA; size: NA; DNA: TGTGCCAGCAGCTTACCCCGGGGGGCGCGCGGATCACCCCTCCACTTT; CDR3: CASSLPRGARGSPLHF
length: 14; V: TRBV7-9; J: TRBJ2-1; D: NA; size: few; DNA: TGTGCCAGCAGCTTAGACAGCTCCTACAATGAGCAGTTCTTC; CDR3: CASSLDSSYNEQFF
length: 15; V: TRBV7-2; J: TRBJ2-5; D: NA; size: NA; DNA: TGTGCCAGCAGCTTAGGAGGCAGTTACCAAGAGACCCAGTACTTC; CDR3: CASSLGGSYQETQYF
length: 15; V: TRBV12-3/TRBV12-4; J: TRBJ1-1; D: NA; size: few; DNA: TGTGCCAGCGACCACAGCGCACTAGGCGGCACTGAAGCTTTCTTT; CDR3: CASDHSALGGTEAFF
length: 15; V: TRBV5-1; J: TRBJ1-1; D: NA; size: NA; DNA: TGCGACAGCAGCTACCAACGTCCGGGGTACACTGAAGCTTTCTTT; CDR3: CDSSYQRPGYTEAFF
length: 13; V: TRBV20-1; J: TRBJ1-5; D: NA; size: few; DNA: TGCAGTGCGGGGAAGGGGGTACGGCAGCCCCAGCATTTT; CDR3: CSAGKGVRQPQHF
length: 15; V: TRBV12-3/TRBV12-4; J: TRBJ1-5; D: NA; size: NA; DNA: TGTGCCAGCAGTTTTCAGGGTTCTAGCAATCAGCCCCAGCATTTT; CDR3: CASSFQGSSNQPQHF
length: 16; V: TRBV5-4; J: TRBJ2-2; D: TRBD1; size: NA; DNA: TGTGCCAGCAGACTACGACAGGGTGATCGAACCGGGGAGCTGTTTTTT; CDR3: CASRLRQGDRTGELFF
length: 16; V: TRBV7-9; J: TRBJ2-1; D: NA; size: NA; DNA: TGTGCCAGCAGCTTATCGCTAGCGAGCTCCTACAATGACCAGTTCTTC; CDR3: CASSLSLASSYNDQFF
length: 15; V: TRBV12-3/TRBV12-4; J: TRBJ1-5; D: NA; size: few; DNA: TGTGCCAGCAGTTTATTGGTAGGGGGATCTGAGCCCCAGCATTTT; CDR3: CASSLLVGGSEPQHF
length: 17; V: TRBV7-9; J: TRBJ1-5; D: NA; size: few; DNA: TGTGCCAGCAGCCCAGGGGCGGACTCCCCTGCGGCTCAGCCCCAGCATTTT; CDR3: CASSPGADSPAAQPQHF
length: 14; V: TRBV2; J: TRBJ1-5; D: NA; size: NA; DNA: TGTGCCAGCGCCCTTACGGTCGGGGACGCGCCCCAGCATTTT; CDR3: CASALTVGDAPQHF
length: 15; V: TRBV5-5; J: TRBJ2-3; D: NA; size: NA; DNA: TGTGCCAGCAGCTGGGAGGTACGTCGCACAGATACGCAGTATTTT; CDR3: CASSWEVRRTDTQYF
length: 16; V: TRBV9; J: TRBJ2-7; D: TRBD2; size: few; DNA: TGTGCCAGCAGTAAACGACTAGCGGGGGGCAGGGACGAGCAGTACTTC; CDR3: CASSKRLAGGRDEQYF
length: 12; V: TRBV25-1; J: TRBJ1-1; D: NA; size: few; DNA: TGTGCCAGCAATGGGGTGGGCAGTGAAGCTTTCTTT; CDR3: CASNGVGSEAFF